A single sample gave rise to the 18 T cell receptor beta chains below, sequenced in a study of blood T cell repertoires in COVID-19. Using immunoSEQ multiplex PCR, the repertoire was profiled, and TCRdb retains in-frame clones only, with some absent. The sample consists of about 280,000 clones, approximately 84% of them appearing once. Source material: peripheral blood. The receptors here all came from a woman aged 25-40 years who had recovered from COVID-19.

In its sample, this clone was seen once. The chain couples TRBV19 to TRBJ2-3; 7 bases agree with TRBD1. CDR1 is LNHDA, CDR2 SQIVND, per germline (reference sequence). The CDR3 length is 14 residues. With 7 bases clipped from V and 0 bases from J, the junction kept 4 bases outside the gene matches. Here the CDR3 reads CASNQGESTDTQYF. The CDR3 nucleotides are TGTGCCAGTAACCAGGGGGAAAGCACAGATACGCAGTATTTT.

In this sample, this clone turned up a few times. The chain employs TRBV7-9 and TRBJ1-1; unclear D gene. Germline lookup yields CDR1 SEHNR and CDR2 FQNEAQ (reference sequence). V was trimmed by 4 bases and J by 2 bases, leaving 8 bases between them. The CDR3 runs 13 residues. CDR3 amino acids: CASSSRVNTEAFF. CDR3 in DNA: TGTGCCAGCAGCTCTCGGGTTAACACTGAAGCTTTCTTT.

This chain uses TRBV6-6 with TRBJ2-1; no clear D gene. Trimming removed 5 bases from V and 9 bases from J, with 11 bases in between. Germline CDR1 MNHNY, CDR2 SVGAGI (reference sequence). This CDR3 has 12 amino acids. CDR3 in amino acids: CASSDKTIEQFF. CDR3 sequence (DNA): TGTGCCAGCAGTGACAAGACGATTGAGCAGTTCTTC.

The rearrangement joins TRBV21-1 to TRBJ2-7; the D call in the table, TRBD1, was not verified against the DNA. TRBV21-1 is deemed a pseudogene. The CDR3 is made up of 14 amino acids. This CDR3 reads CASSKGPHSYEQYF. DNA for the CDR3: TGTGCCAGCAGCAAAGGGCCACACTCCTACGAGCAGTACTTC.

V gene TRBV5-1 combines with J gene TRBJ2-1, with D possibly matching TRBD1 (6 bases). Germline V lookup: CDR1 SGHRS, CDR2 YFSETQ. The CDR3 runs 17 residues. V shed 0 bases and J shed 1 base, with 14 bases lying between them. CDR3 DNA sequence: TGCGCCAGCAGCTTGGGGTTAGGGGGTCTTTCCTACAATGAGCAGTTCTTC. Its protein is CASSLGLGGLSYNEQFF.

The V call is TRBV5-8, the J call TRBJ1-1; D remains unclear. The V and J ends lost 3 bases and 7 bases respectively, with 13 bases between them. The CDR3 extends over 13 amino acids. The germline CDR1 and CDR2 sequences are SGHTS and YDEGEE. The CDR3 nucleotides are TGTGCCAGCAGCTCCGGCCTAGTAGTTGAAGCTTTCTTT. It specifies CASSSGLVVEAFF. The full variable domain, with the rest looked up from reference TRBV5-8 and TRBJ1-1, is EAGVTQSPTHLIKTRGQQATLRCSPISGHTSVYWYQQALGLGLQFLLWYDEGEERNRGNFPPRFSGRQFPNYSSELNVNALELEDSALYLCASSSGLVVEAFFGQGTRLTVV.

The chain combines TRBV28 with TRBJ1-2; no clear D. The CDR3 has 11 amino acids. V lost 6 bases and J 4 bases, leaving 6 bases between the germline ends. Germline CDR1 is MDHEN and CDR2 is SYDVKM. The CDR3 spells CASRGLYGYTF. CDR3 nucleotide sequence: TGTGCCAGCAGGGGCCTCTATGGCTACACCTTC.

This rearrangement joins TRBV5-1 to TRBJ2-7; 7 nucleotides align to TRBD2. This CDR3 contains 16 residues. The V and J ends lost 3 bases and 2 bases, in that order; junction bases with no gene match: 11. CDR1 and CDR2 from the germline V gene are SGHRS and YFSETQ. CDR3 sequence: CASSSGGMLAPYEQYF. CDR3 DNA sequence: TGCGCCAGCAGCTCCGGGGGGATGTTGGCTCCCTACGAGCAGTACTTC.

The J gene is TRBJ2-5, the V gene TRBV9, with D perhaps TRBD2 (7 bases). The germline V gene encodes CDR1 SGDLS and CDR2 YYNGEE. V lost 7 bases and J 4 bases, leaving 14 bases between the germline ends. The CDR3 has 13 amino acids. This CDR3 is CASAREGGETQYF. The CDR3 DNA reads as TGTGCCAGCGCAAGGGAGGGGGGAGAGACCCAGTACTTC.

The genes are TRBV27 and TRBJ1-2, with a weak D call TRBD1 (5 bases). Germline CDR1 is MNHEY and CDR2 is SMNVEV (reference sequence). The CDR3 contains 15 residues. The V gene lost 3 bases and the J gene lost 2 bases, with 13 bases spanning the gap. CDR3 sequence (DNA): TGTGCCAGCAGTTTTTGGGGGGGATCGAACTATGGCTACACCTTC. Its protein product is CASSFWGGSNYGYTF.

This chain joins TRBV5-6 and TRBJ2-2, with 10 nucleotides matching TRBD2. Germline CDR1 reads SGHDT; CDR2 reads YYEEEE. CDR3 length equals 16 residues. The J segment lost 6 bases and the V segment lost 4 bases, leaving 9 bases of the junction unmatched. The CDR3 loop reads CASSKLAGNNAGELFF. CDR3 nucleotide sequence: TGTGCCAGCAGCAAACTAGCGGGAAACAACGCCGGGGAGCTGTTTTTT.

This rearrangement joins TRBV5-1 to TRBJ2-3; 12 nucleotides line up with TRBD2. CDR3 length: 16 residues. Looked up from germline, CDR1 is SGHRS and CDR2 is YFSETQ. Trimming took 4 bases from V and 3 from J; bases not matched to a gene: 6. In nucleotides, the CDR3 is TGCGCCAGCAGCCCTAGCGGGGGGGCCGATACAGATACGCAGTATTTT. Amino acids: CASSPSGGADTDTQYF.

V is TRBV5-1 and J is TRBJ2-3, with 12 bases matching TRBD2. From germline, CDR1 is SGHRS and CDR2 YFSETQ. J lost 5 bases, V lost 4 bases, and 8 bases had no gene match. This CDR3 is built from 16 residues. CDR3 loop: CASSPGLAGFIDTQYF. The CDR3 DNA follows: TGCGCCAGCAGCCCGGGACTAGCGGGTTTCATAGATACGCAGTATTTT.

The chain combines TRBV18 with TRBJ1-2, with TRBD1 as a possible D gene (6 bases). V was shortened by 3 bases and J by 3 bases, with 11 bases between the two germline ends. The CDR3 contains 14 residues. Looked up from germline, CDR1 is KGHSH and CDR2 is LQKENI. The CDR3 DNA reads TGTGCCAGCTCACCTCCGGGGGGCCACTATGGCTACACCTTC. Its protein is CASSPPGGHYGYTF.

This clone was found once. The CDR3 DNA follows: TGTGCCAGTAGCTCCTTGGTTTACAGGGAAGATTTCAGTCAGCCCCAGCATTTT. It specifies CASSSLVYREDFSQPQHF. This chain links TRBV19 with TRBJ1-5, with a tentative D call TRBD1 (6 bases). The germline gives CDR1 LNHDA, CDR2 SQIVND (reference sequence). V was clipped by 6 bases and J by 6 bases, with 27 bases between them. The CDR3 contains 18 residues.

This clone came up many times. V gene TRBV15 combines with J gene TRBJ2-7, with 9 bases matching TRBD1. J gave up 1 base and V 6 bases, and 10 bases lay outside the gene matches. The germline V gene has CDR1 LNHNV and CDR2 YYDKDF (reference sequence). CDR3 size: 16 residues. The CDR3 nucleotides read TGTGCCACCAGACCCACGGGACAGGGTATTTCCTACGAGCAGTACTTC. Translating gives CATRPTGQGISYEQYF.

The chain joins TRBV5-4 to TRBJ1-5, with 9 bases fitting TRBD1. CDR1 SGHNT and CDR2 YYREEE come from the germline V gene (reference sequence). This CDR3 region has 15 residues. Trimming at V came to 4 bases and at J to 7 bases, leaving 9 bases not matched to a gene. CDR3 residues: CASSPDPGQGQPQHF. As DNA, the CDR3 is TGTGCCAGCAGCCCAGATCCGGGACAGGGCCAGCCCCAGCATTTT.

This rearrangement joins TRBV10-3 to TRBJ2-7; perhaps TRBD1 as D (5 bases). The CDR3 length is 14 residues. CDR1 ENHRY and CDR2 SYGVKD come from the germline V gene. Trimming took 6 bases from V and 7 from J, leaving 19 bases between them. CDR3 sequence: CAISLQGISGEQYF. The CDR3 nucleotides read TGTGCCATCAGCCTTCAGGGAATATCAGGGGAGCAGTACTTC.